The sequence of this TCR beta chain was determined in a study of blood T cell repertoires in COVID-19. Sequencing was performed with immunoSEQ multiplex PCR; in TCRdb, only in-frame clones are kept and a portion is missing. The data hold 310,000 or so clones, with around 90% observed a single time. The CDR3 is 19 residues long. CDR1 and CDR2 from the germline V gene are MNHEY and SMNVEV (reference sequence). Germline trimming cut 5 bases from V and 6 bases from J; bases unmatched to any gene: 19. This chain connects TRBV27 to TRBJ2-1; 10 nucleotides agree with TRBD2. Sequences were obtained from peripheral blood. This TCR was recovered from a woman aged 45-60 years who had recovered from COVID-19. The DNA for the CDR3 is TGTGCCAGCAGTCCTCGGGCTAGCGGGAGAGCCAGTACCGGCAATGAGCAGTTCTTC. Its translation is CASSPRASGRASTGNEQFF.